The 5 T cell receptor beta chains below all came from one sample that was sequenced in a study of blood T cell repertoires in COVID-19. Sequencing was performed with immunoSEQ multiplex PCR; in TCRdb, only in-frame clones are kept and a portion is missing. The sample holds a few hundred thousand clones, around 80% seen once. The sample consisted of peripheral blood. Every receptor here comes from a woman aged 18-30 years with acute or convalescent COVID-19.

The rearrangement joins TRBV12-3 or TRBV12-4 to TRBJ2-1, with 9 nucleotides matching TRBD2. The CDR3 runs to 13 residues. Trimming cost V 5 bases and J 8 bases; bases outside gene matches: 4. CDR3: CASSRSGSYEQFF. The CDR3 DNA reads as TGTGCCAGCAGTCGTAGCGGGAGCTATGAGCAGTTCTTC.

This clone was counted between two and nine times. This chain connects TRBV29-1 to TRBJ2-2, with 13 bases lining up with TRBD2. The germline V gene has CDR1 SQVTM and CDR2 ANQGSEA. The CDR3 loop spans 16 amino acids. V lost 5 bases to trimming and J lost 5 bases; unmatched junction nucleotides: 8. CDR3 protein: CSVTSGRAQGTGELFF. DNA for the CDR3: TGCAGCGTTACTAGCGGGAGGGCCCAAGGAACCGGGGAGCTGTTTTTT.

This chain connects TRBV11-2 to TRBJ1-2; D gene ambiguous. V dropped 5 bases and J dropped 8 bases, with 24 bases sitting between them. CDR3 length: 16 amino acids. CDR1 SGHAT and CDR2 FQNNGV come from the germline V gene. The DNA of the CDR3 is TGTGCCAGCAGCCAAGGAGGAGGTGTCAGCCTGCGGGGCTACACCTTC. Translation: CASSQGGGVSLRGYTF.

A few counts support this clone. Germline is not matched at one junction end, which may reflect a read error. The V and J genes are TRBV28 and TRBJ2-3; 9 bases map to TRBD2. The CDR3 is 14 residues long. Germline CDR1 and CDR2: MDHEN and SYDVKM. The DNA of the CDR3 is TGTGCCAGCAGTTTAGGGACTAGCAGAGATACGCAGTATTTT. Translated: CASSLGTSRDTQYF.

This chain links TRBV6-5 with TRBJ2-1; D is possibly TRBD2 (6 bases). V lost 8 bases to trimming and J lost 2 bases, with 16 bases between them. Germline V gene data show CDR1 as MNHEY and CDR2 as SVGAGI. This CDR3 has 15 amino acids. CDR3 residues: CASALDGGPYNEQFF. The CDR3 DNA follows: TGTGCCAGCGCCCTAGACGGGGGTCCCTACAATGAGCAGTTCTTC.